This T cell receptor beta chain appears in the sequencing data of a study of T cell responses to AZD1222 COVID-19 vaccine. A word on this clone: As yet, its antigen is unknown.

Findings and caveats of the study: Recipients of AZD1222 seropositive at baseline numbered only 5 to 7.

The CDR3 is 15 residues long. Germline V gene data show CDR1 as SGHDT and CDR2 as YYEEEE. J lost 5 bases, V lost 4 bases, and 7 bases had no gene match. Here immunoSEQ multiplex PCR was the method, and the copy in TCRdb shows in-frame clones only, minus some. The data contain roughly 180,000 clones, roughly nine tenths of them seen just once; the ten biggest clones take up roughly 1.7%. The sequence derives from an adult who received the AZD1222 COVID-19 vaccine. The V and J genes are TRBV5-6 and TRBJ2-7; TRBD1 matches at 12 bases. Material: peripheral blood, obtained 28 days after the second AZD1222 dose. CDR3 in DNA: TGTGCCAGCAGCCGCCGGGGACAGGGGGCGAACGAGCAGTACTTC. It specifies CASSRRGQGANEQYF.